This T cell receptor beta chain comes out of a study of T cells in Graves' hyperthyroidism and ophthalmopathy. This clonotype showed up just a few times. RNA transcripts gave rise to amplified TCR beta CDR3 regions. HTBI primers drove first-round RT-PCR of the TCR CDR3. MiXCR was run by TCRdb on the multiplex PCR reads, yielding one entry per CDR3 protein. The repertoire holds hundreds of thousands of distinct CDR3 sequences, with under 60% as singletons. Calling Graves' hyperthyroidism stable meant ophthalmopathy did not progress within 18 months. Material for sequencing was peripheral blood or thyroid tissue (not recorded which). The TCR comes from a woman in her late teens or twenties with Graves' hyperthyroidism.

CDR3 amino acids: CASSHLAGSYEQYF. In DNA form, the CDR3 reads TGTGCCAGCAGCCACCTAGCGGGATCCTACGAGCAGTACTTC. The chain recombines TRBV7-3 with TRBJ2-7, with 9 bases fitting TRBD2. Looked up from germline, CDR1 is SGHTA and CDR2 is FQGTGA. V lost 5 bases to trimming and J lost 1 base; unmatched junction nucleotides: 3. The CDR3 length is 14 residues.